Below are 8 T cell receptor beta chains sequenced from a single sample in a study of shared clonotypes between healthy human individuals. Repertoires were generated with immunoSEQ multiplex PCR, while TCRdb's copy carries only in-frame clones and drops some. The sample holds 1,400,000 or so clones, about 98.5% seen once. The sequenced sample was naive CD4+ T cells sorted from blood. As for subset: CD45RA+ positively selected. Receptor source: a man aged 30-40 years in good health.

The chain carries TRBV28 and TRBJ2-3, with D perhaps assigned TRBD1 or TRBD2 (6 bases each). V lost 6 bases, J lost 1 base, and 17 bases lay in between. The CDR3 totals 16 residues. CDR1 and CDR2 from the germline V gene are MDHEN and SYDVKM. The CDR3 DNA reads as TGTGCCAGCAGCCTACTGGGGGGCTTGGGCACAGATACGCAGTATTTT. This sequence encodes CASSLLGGLGTDTQYF.

The chain recombines TRBV18 with TRBJ1-5; 9 bases are shared with TRBD1. The germline CDR1 and CDR2 sequences are KGHSH and LQKENI. This CDR3 contains 16 residues. Unmatched junction bases numbered 10, after V lost 3 bases and J lost 7 bases. The chain's CDR3 is CASSPPGTGSEQPQHF. The CDR3, as DNA: TGTGCCAGCTCACCCCCCGGGACAGGGTCCGAACAGCCCCAGCATTTT.

V gene TRBV4-1 combines with J gene TRBJ2-3; either TRBD1 or TRBD2 may supply D (6 bases each). Trimming removed 3 bases from V and 6 bases from J, with 10 bases in between. The CDR3 is made up of 13 amino acids. Germline V CDR1 and CDR2: MGHRA, YSYEKL. The CDR3 spells CASSHLGGDTQYF. The DNA of the CDR3 is TGCGCCAGCAGCCACTTAGGGGGGGATACGCAGTATTTT.

The chain is built from TRBV19 and TRBJ2-3; D not certain. Trimming left V 5 bases short and J 2 bases short, with 8 bases between. This CDR3 has 13 amino acids. Germline CDR1 LNHDA, CDR2 SQIVND (reference sequence). DNA of the CDR3: TGTGCCAGTAGTTTGGGGATCACAGATACGCAGTATTTT. Protein product: CASSLGITDTQYF.

The chain uses TRBV5-5 and TRBJ2-7; tentative D call: TRBD2 (5 bases). CDR1 is SGHKS and CDR2 is YYEKEE in the germline V gene (reference sequence). Trimming pared 6 bases from V and 5 bases from J, leaving 15 bases between. This CDR3 is built from 13 residues. The CDR3 DNA reads as TGTGCCAGCATCAGAGAGGGTCCCCACGAGCAGTACTTC. Amino acids: CASIREGPHEQYF.

The CDR3 bases are TGTGCCAGCAGCCAATTCGGGCTAGCGGATACTTACGAGCAGTACTTC. The encoded protein is CASSQFGLADTYEQYF. This chain links TRBV16 with TRBJ2-7, with 7 positions matching TRBD2. Germline V lookup: CDR1 KGHSY, CDR2 FQNENV. The CDR3 covers 16 residues. V was clipped by 1 base and J by 4 bases; unmatched bases: 10. The variable domain in full, with the rest retrieved from reference TRBV16 and TRBJ2-7, is GEEVAQTPKHLVRGEGQKAKLYCAPIKGHSYVFWYQQVLKNEFKFLISFQNENVFDETGMPKERFSAKCLPNSPCSLEIQATKLEDSAVYFCASSQFGLADTYEQYFGPGTRLTVT.

V gene TRBV2 combines with J gene TRBJ1-5; D gene uncertain. The germline CDR1 and CDR2 sequences are SNHLY and FYNNEI. V shed 6 bases and J shed 1 base, with 13 bases lying between them. This CDR3 has 15 residues. This CDR3 reads CASSAIDKSNQPQHF. CDR3 in DNA: TGTGCCAGCAGCGCCATAGATAAAAGCAATCAGCCCCAGCATTTT.

This clone was counted a single time. A read error may account for a junction end that differs from germline. The rearrangement joins TRBV14 to TRBJ2-7; 11 bases match TRBD2. Germline CDR1 SGHDN, CDR2 FVKESK. This CDR3 is 13 amino acids long. The CDR3 reads CASSPLTSGTVSF. The CDR3 region has the DNA TGTGCCAGCAGCCCATTGACTAGCGGGACAGTGTCCTTC.